The source of this T cell receptor (beta chain) is a study of PD-L1 blockade in urothelial cancer (dated by TCRdb to 2015 to 2018). Regarding the study in general: Every patient began therapy around 2014 and was given atezolizumab 1,200 mg intravenously every 3 weeks. Eight or nine patients reached durable clinical benefit, while some 20 patients did not. Pretreatment tumor samples, along with matched peripheral blood serially collected before and after atezolizumab treatment, were subjected to TCR sequencing. Pretreatment blood TCR-seq was available for about 30 patients, at least one posttreatment blood collection was obtained for 24 patients, and tumor TCR-seq was available for 24 patients. Blood samples yielded a median of around 150,000 T cells and around 80,000 unique TCRs, with median clonality approximately 0.08. An exploratory multi-omic analysis was conducted of the somatic, immune and clinical correlates of response to PD-L1 blockade with atezolizumab in urothelial cancer. Whole exome sequencing and RNA sequencing of pretreatment tumors were performed alongside TCR sequencing in the same patients. An ECOG performance status of 0 or 1 was recorded for the patients, and 0 to 3 prior chemotherapy regimens had been received by the patients. About 90% of the 29 patients were identified as males with urothelial cancer of bladder origin, and a prior smoking history was reported by 18 of 29 patients. Durable clinical benefit was defined as a progression-free survival longer than 6 months, and TCR features were additionally tested against progression-free survival and overall survival. Blood samples were analyzed at 3 weeks after treatment start (second dose) and at 6 weeks after treatment start. Broader findings and caveats from the paper: A pretreatment peripheral blood TCR clonality below the median was linked to improved progression-free and overall survival. Because of the small sample size (n of about 30) and the many exploratory analyses performed, the results are intended to be regarded as hypothesis-generating. Among patients with durable benefit, tumor-associated TCR clones showed greater expansion in peripheral blood 3 weeks after treatment started (n of about 20, p = 0.022).

In regard to this clone: The specificity of this receptor is unknown. No much larger clone exists at a distance of one base, and base qualities are not known.

V ends up 5 bases short and J 4 bases short, with an unmatched junction base count of 7. The CDR3 sequence holds 18 residues, the cysteine and phenylalanine included. Only the CDR3 DNA stays, 54 bases, in frame from base 1. The germline V gene gives CDR1 as SGHTA and CDR2 as FQGTGA. To estimate absolute template abundance from read counts, synthetic TCR analog templates were spiked into each PCR. The immunoSEQ assay used bias-controlled V and J gene primers to amplify TCRbeta CDR3 regions from genomic DNA. Sequencing of rearranged TCRbeta segments was done at approximately 20X coverage. On the study's bioinformatics: Sequencing errors were corrected by clustering, and CDR3s were annotated against IMGT so that V, D and J genes could be assigned. Downstream analyses used only productive TCRbeta rearrangements and left out out-of-frame or stop-codon sequences. Clonality was computed as one minus Shannon entropy normalized by the log of the number of unique productive sequences. Clones differing between time points or between blood and tumor were identified by Fisher's exact test with Benjamini-Hochberg correction at adjusted p below 0.01. TCRdb limited this immuneACCESS table to in-frame rearrangements with V and J called. A share of clones is missing; checked studies link under half to unresolved V genes, and the rest is unexplained. V and J calls and clone size are given by that table; D and trimming were obtained from the DNA. For this sample the table gives over 75,000 clones, of which roughly 84% were detected only once. The ten largest clones add up to around 15% of the sample.

Taken with the paper, the label for time point translates to: pretreatment peripheral blood. A cohort of approximately 31 patients with locally advanced or metastatic urothelial carcinoma, treated at Memorial Sloan Kettering on a trial protocol, was included. Peripheral blood mononuclear cells were collected from each patient pretreatment and during treatment, giving between 1 and 8 total time points per patient. The Qiagen DNeasy Blood extraction kit was used to purify genomic DNA from total PBMCs and tumor samples. PBMCs were collected pretreatment and during treatment and were isolated and stored as previously described.

The clonotype comes from a man aged 55 to 70 with urothelial cancer. The rearrangement combines TRBV7-3 with TRBJ2-2, with 16 middle bases fitting TRBD2. The sequencing here drew on PBMCs, taken around atezolizumab (anti-PD-L1) treatment. The nucleotide sequence reads TGTGCCAGCAGCGGTGGGACTAGCGGGAGGGCTGGCACCGGGGAGCTGTTTTTT. Its protein reads: CASSGGTSGRAGTGELFF.